These T cell receptor beta chains were read from a single sample in a study of cytomegalovirus exposure and HLA in healthy donors. TCRdb keeps only in-frame clones here, not all; method: immunoSEQ multiplex PCR. The sample has about 160,000 clones, around four fifths seen once. Specimen: PBMCs. The origin of the receptors is a man aged 25 to 40 in good health and CMV-seropositive. CDR3s include the opening cysteine and the closing phenylalanine or tryptophan. The order of the fields is J gene, clone size, V gene, D gene, CDR3 DNA, CDR3 protein. A D gene is named only where the DNA matches it firmly. Not every row has a clone size; where given, it reads once, few, many or a size class.

j_gene: TRBJ1-5; abundance: -; v_gene: TRBV9; d_gene: -; CDR3nt: TGTGCCAGCAGCCTAAACGGGAATAGCAATCAGCCCCAGCATTTT; CDR3aa: CASSLNGNSNQPQHF
j_gene: TRBJ2-3; abundance: -; v_gene: TRBV19; d_gene: -; CDR3nt: TGTGCCAGTAAGTTCCAGGGCACAGATACGCAGTATTTT; CDR3aa: CASKFQGTDTQYF
j_gene: TRBJ2-2; abundance: -; v_gene: TRBV4-1; d_gene: TRBD2; CDR3nt: TGCGCCAGCAGCCCGCGCTCGGGGGGGGCGATAGTCGCCGGGGAGCTGTTTTTT; CDR3aa: CASSPRSGGAIVAGELFF
j_gene: TRBJ2-7; abundance: few; v_gene: TRBV18; d_gene: TRBD2; CDR3nt: TGTGCCAGCCACTTGAACCTAGCGGGTTTCTACGAGCAGTACTTC; CDR3aa: CASHLNLAGFYEQYF
j_gene: TRBJ1-1; abundance: -; v_gene: TRBV7-9; d_gene: -; CDR3nt: TGTGCCAGCAGCCTTACCCGGAGCACTGAAGCTTTCTTT; CDR3aa: CASSLTRSTEAFF
j_gene: TRBJ2-7; abundance: -; v_gene: TRBV7-9; d_gene: TRBD1; CDR3nt: TGTGCCAGCAGCTTAGATGGGACAGGGAACGAGCAGTACTTC; CDR3aa: CASSLDGTGNEQYF
j_gene: TRBJ2-3; abundance: -; v_gene: TRBV7-9; d_gene: TRBD2; CDR3nt: TGTGCCAGCAGATTACGGACTAGCGGGTACACAGATACGCAGTATTTT; CDR3aa: CASRLRTSGYTDTQYF
j_gene: TRBJ2-2; abundance: -; v_gene: TRBV15; d_gene: -; CDR3nt: TGTGCCACCGGGCTCCTGGCGAACACCGGGGAGCTGTTTTTT; CDR3aa: CATGLLANTGELFF
j_gene: TRBJ1-1; abundance: once; v_gene: TRBV4-3; d_gene: -; CDR3nt: TGCGCCAGCAGCCTCGGGTGGAGGGCTGAAGCTTTCTTT; CDR3aa: CASSLGWRAEAFF
j_gene: TRBJ2-5; abundance: -; v_gene: TRBV6-5; d_gene: -; CDR3nt: TGTGCCAGCAGTTACTCGATAGGCAGGCAAGAGACCCAGTACTTC; CDR3aa: CASSYSIGRQETQYF
j_gene: TRBJ2-7; abundance: -; v_gene: TRBV6-5; d_gene: -; CDR3nt: TGTGCCAGCAGCCCAGGGGAGGGCTACGAGCAGTACTTC; CDR3aa: CASSPGEGYEQYF
j_gene: TRBJ1-1; abundance: -; v_gene: TRBV5-4; d_gene: -; CDR3nt: TGTGCCAGCAGCTTGAAGGGGAGGGGGAACACTGAAGCTTTCTTT; CDR3aa: CASSLKGRGNTEAFF
j_gene: TRBJ2-2; abundance: -; v_gene: TRBV27; d_gene: -; CDR3nt: TGTGCCAGCACTTACGGGTACGAAACCGGGGAGCTGTTTTTT; CDR3aa: CASTYGYETGELFF
j_gene: TRBJ2-3; abundance: once; v_gene: TRBV9; d_gene: TRBD2; CDR3nt: TGTGCCAGCAGCGTAGGACCGGGACCTACTACGGGGGGAGATACGCAGTATTTT; CDR3aa: CASSVGPGPTTGGDTQYF
j_gene: TRBJ2-5; abundance: -; v_gene: TRBV2; d_gene: TRBD2; CDR3nt: TGTGCCAGCAGGGACCTGCGGGGGGGGCCTGAGACCCAGTACTTC; CDR3aa: CASRDLRGGPETQYF
j_gene: TRBJ2-7; abundance: -; v_gene: TRBV27; d_gene: TRBD2; CDR3nt: TGTGCCAGCAGTTTAGGACACGGGTCGCGGGGGATACAGTACTTC; CDR3aa: CASSLGHGSRGIQYF
j_gene: TRBJ2-3; abundance: -; v_gene: TRBV9; d_gene: -; CDR3nt: TGTGCCAGCAGCGTAGGCAGGCAGGGTTACACAGATACGCAGTATTTT; CDR3aa: CASSVGRQGYTDTQYF
j_gene: TRBJ2-1; abundance: -; v_gene: TRBV5-1; d_gene: TRBD2; CDR3nt: TGCGCCAGCAGCCCCTCGGCGGGGGGGGGCTCCTACAATGAGCAGTTCTTC; CDR3aa: CASSPSAGGGSYNEQFF
j_gene: TRBJ1-2; abundance: once; v_gene: TRBV5-5; d_gene: -; CDR3nt: TGTGCCAGCAGCTGGAGGCGAGGGTTTGACTATGGCTACACCTTC; CDR3aa: CASSWRRGFDYGYTF